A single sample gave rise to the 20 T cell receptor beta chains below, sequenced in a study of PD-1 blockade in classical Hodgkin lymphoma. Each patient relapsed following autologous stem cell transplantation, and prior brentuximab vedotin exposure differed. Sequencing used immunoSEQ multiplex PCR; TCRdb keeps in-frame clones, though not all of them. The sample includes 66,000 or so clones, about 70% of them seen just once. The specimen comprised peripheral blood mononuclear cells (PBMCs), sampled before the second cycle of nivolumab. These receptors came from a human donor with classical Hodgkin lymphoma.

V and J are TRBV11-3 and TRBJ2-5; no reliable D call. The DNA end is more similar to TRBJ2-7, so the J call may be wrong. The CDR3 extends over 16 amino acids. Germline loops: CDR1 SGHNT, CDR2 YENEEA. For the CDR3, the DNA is TGTGCCAGCAGCCCTAAAGCGATGCTGAGTTCCTACGAGCAGTACTTC. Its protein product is CASSPKAMLSSYEQYF.

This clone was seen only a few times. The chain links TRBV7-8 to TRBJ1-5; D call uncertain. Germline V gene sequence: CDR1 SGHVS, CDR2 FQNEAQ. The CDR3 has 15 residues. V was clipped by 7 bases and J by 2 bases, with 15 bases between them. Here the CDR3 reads CASTPGGPRNQPQHF. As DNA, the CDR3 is TGTGCCAGCACCCCAGGTGGACCTCGCAATCAGCCCCAGCATTTT.

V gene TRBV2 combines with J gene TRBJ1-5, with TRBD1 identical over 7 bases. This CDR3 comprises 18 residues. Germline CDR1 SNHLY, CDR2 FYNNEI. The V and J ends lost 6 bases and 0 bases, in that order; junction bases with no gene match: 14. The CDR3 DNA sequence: TGTGCCAGCAGGCCTTTTCCGGACAGGCCTTATAGCAATCAGCCCCAGCATTTT. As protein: CASRPFPDRPYSNQPQHF.

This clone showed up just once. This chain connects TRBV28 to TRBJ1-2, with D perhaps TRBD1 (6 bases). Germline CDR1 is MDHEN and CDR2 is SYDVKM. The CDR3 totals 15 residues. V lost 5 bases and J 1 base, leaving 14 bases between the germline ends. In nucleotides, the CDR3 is TGTGCCAGCAGTCCCTTCAGGACAGTTAACTATGGCTACACCTTC. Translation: CASSPFRTVNYGYTF.

The CDR3 protein is CASSTGGSYTDTQYF. DNA of the CDR3: TGTGCCAGCAGTACTGGTGGCTCATACACAGATACGCAGTATTTT. The chain links TRBV7-3 to TRBJ2-3; D gene ambiguous. The CDR3 runs 15 residues. V lost 6 bases and J lost 2, with 15 bases in between. Germline assignment: CDR1 SGHTA and CDR2 FQGTGA.

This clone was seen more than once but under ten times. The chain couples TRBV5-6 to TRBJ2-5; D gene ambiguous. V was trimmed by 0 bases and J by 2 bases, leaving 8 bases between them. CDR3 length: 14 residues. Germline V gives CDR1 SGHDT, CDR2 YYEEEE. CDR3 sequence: CASSLGRLQETQYF. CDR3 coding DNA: TGTGCCAGCAGCTTGGGGCGCCTACAAGAGACCCAGTACTTC.

The CDR3 protein is CASSSANTGELFF. CDR3 DNA sequence: TGTGCCAGCAGCTCGGCCAACACCGGGGAGCTGTTTTTT. The gene calls are TRBV5-5 and TRBJ2-2; D gene unclear. Germline V lookup: CDR1 SGHKS, CDR2 YYEKEE (reference sequence). The CDR3 consists of 13 residues. V was trimmed by 3 bases and J by 2 bases, leaving 5 bases between them.

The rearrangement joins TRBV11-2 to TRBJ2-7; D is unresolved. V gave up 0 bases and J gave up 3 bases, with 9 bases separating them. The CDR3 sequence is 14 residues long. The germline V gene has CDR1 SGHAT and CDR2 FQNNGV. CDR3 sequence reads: CASSLESEIYEQYF. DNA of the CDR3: TGTGCCAGCAGCTTAGAGTCAGAGATCTACGAGCAGTACTTC.

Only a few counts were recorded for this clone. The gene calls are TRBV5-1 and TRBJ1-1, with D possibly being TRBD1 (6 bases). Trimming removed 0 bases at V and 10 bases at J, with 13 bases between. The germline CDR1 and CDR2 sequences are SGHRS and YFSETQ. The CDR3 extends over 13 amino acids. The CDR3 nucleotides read TGCGCCAGCAGCTTGGCGGGACAATCTCGAGCTTTCTTT. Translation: CASSLAGQSRAFF.

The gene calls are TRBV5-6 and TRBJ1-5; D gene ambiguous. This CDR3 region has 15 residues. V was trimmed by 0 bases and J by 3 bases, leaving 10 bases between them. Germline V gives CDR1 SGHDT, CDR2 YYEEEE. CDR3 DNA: TGTGCCAGCAGCTTGGAGGGTTCCTTCAATCAGCCCCAGCATTTT. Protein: CASSLEGSFNQPQHF.

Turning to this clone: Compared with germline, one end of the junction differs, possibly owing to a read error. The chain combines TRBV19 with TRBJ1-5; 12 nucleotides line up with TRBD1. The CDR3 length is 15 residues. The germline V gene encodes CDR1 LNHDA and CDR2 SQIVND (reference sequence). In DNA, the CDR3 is TGTGCCAGTAGTGGCGGGACAGGGGGCAAGCAGCCCCAGCATTTT. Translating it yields CASSGGTGGKQPQHF.

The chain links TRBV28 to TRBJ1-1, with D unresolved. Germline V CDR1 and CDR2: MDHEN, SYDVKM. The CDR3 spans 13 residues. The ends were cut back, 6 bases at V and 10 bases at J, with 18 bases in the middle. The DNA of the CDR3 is TGTGCCAGCAGGGGTCTCATCCTTCCTGGAGCTTTCTTT. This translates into CASRGLILPGAFF.

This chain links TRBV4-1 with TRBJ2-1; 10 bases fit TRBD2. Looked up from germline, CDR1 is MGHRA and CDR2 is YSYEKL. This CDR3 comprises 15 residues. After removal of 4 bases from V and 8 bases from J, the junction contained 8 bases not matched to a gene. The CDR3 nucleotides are TGCGCCAGCAGCCCCGGTCTAGCGGGAGTCTATGAGCAGTTCTTC. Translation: CASSPGLAGVYEQFF.

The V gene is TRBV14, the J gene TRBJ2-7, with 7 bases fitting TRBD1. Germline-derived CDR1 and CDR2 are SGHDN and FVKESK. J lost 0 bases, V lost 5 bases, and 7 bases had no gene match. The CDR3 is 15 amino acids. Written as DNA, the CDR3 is TGTGCCAGCAGCTCACACAGGGGACCCTCCTACGAGCAGTACTTC. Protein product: CASSSHRGPSYEQYF.

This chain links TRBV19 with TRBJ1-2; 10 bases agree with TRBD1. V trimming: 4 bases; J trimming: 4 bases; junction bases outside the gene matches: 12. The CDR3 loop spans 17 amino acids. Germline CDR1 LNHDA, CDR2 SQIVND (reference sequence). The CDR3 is CASSTDTGTGAIYGYTF. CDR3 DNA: TGTGCCAGTAGTACCGATACCGGGACAGGGGCGATCTATGGCTACACCTTC.

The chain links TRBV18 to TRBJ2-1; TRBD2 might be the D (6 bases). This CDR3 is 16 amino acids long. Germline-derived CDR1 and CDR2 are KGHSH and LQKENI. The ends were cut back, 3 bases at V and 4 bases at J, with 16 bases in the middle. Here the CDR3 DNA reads TGTGCCAGCTCACCTAGCCAAGGGGACTTTTACAATGAGCAGTTCTTC. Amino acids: CASSPSQGDFYNEQFF.

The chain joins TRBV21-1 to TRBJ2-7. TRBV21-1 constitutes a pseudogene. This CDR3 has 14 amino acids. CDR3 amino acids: CASSKRRATYEQYF. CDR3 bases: TGTGCCAGCAGCAAACGCCGGGCCACCTACGAGCAGTACTTC.

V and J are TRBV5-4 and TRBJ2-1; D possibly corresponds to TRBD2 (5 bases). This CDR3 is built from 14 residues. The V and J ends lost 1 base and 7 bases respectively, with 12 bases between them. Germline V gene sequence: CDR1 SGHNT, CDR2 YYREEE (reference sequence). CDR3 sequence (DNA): TGTGCCAGCAGCTTGTTTGCGGGCCAGAATGAGCAGTTCTTC. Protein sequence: CASSLFAGQNEQFF.

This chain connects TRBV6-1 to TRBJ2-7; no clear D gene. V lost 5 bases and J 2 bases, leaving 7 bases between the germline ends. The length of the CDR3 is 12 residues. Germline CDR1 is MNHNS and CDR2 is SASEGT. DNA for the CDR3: TGTGCCAGCAGTATAATGACCTACGAGCAGTACTTC. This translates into CASSIMTYEQYF.

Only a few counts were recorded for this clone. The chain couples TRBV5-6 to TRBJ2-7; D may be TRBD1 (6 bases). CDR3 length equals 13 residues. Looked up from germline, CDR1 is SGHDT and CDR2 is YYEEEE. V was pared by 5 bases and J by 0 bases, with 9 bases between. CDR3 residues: CASSRDTSYEQYF. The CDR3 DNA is TGTGCCAGCAGTAGGGACACCTCCTACGAGCAGTACTTC.